Below are 28 T cell receptor beta chains sequenced from a single sample in a study of CXCR3-negative and CXCR3-positive naive CD8 T cells. TRB cDNA was prepared as libraries by UMI-labeled 5' RACE. TCRdb re-called the 5' RACE reads and catalogs CDR3 proteins one per entry, DNA excluded. Found here are about 58,000 distinct CDR3 sequences; the top ten clones hold 0.35% to 0.5%. Specimen: naive CXCR3- CD8+ T cells from blood. The subset denotes: CD45RO-CCR7+CD27+CD95- naive CD8+ T cells lacking CXCR3 (TNR3-). The receptor source for this set is a human donor in good health. Some clones in this sample may be carry-over from other donors' samples.

The chain recombines TRBV28 with TRBJ2-1; no DNA is available, so the TRBD1 call from TCRdb remains unchecked. The length of the CDR3 is 14 residues. CDR1 MDHEN and CDR2 SYDVKM come from the germline V gene. The chain's CDR3 is CASSPGVSYNEQFF.

CDR3 protein: CASSPGTTDEQYF. V usage is TRBV7-9 and J usage is TRBJ2-7; TCRdb lists TRBD2, though no DNA is available to test this call. CDR1 and CDR2 from the germline V gene are SEHNR and FQNEAQ (reference sequence). This CDR3 is built from 13 residues.

This chain joins TRBV7-9 and TRBJ2-1. The CDR3 contains 11 residues. CDR1 is SEHNR, CDR2 FQNEAQ, per germline (reference sequence). The CDR3 protein is CASSPSHEQFF.

The chain recombines TRBV11-1 with TRBJ2-7. The CDR3 is 13 residues long. Germline V gives CDR1 SGHAT, CDR2 FQDESV (reference sequence). The CDR3 loop reads CASSQSASYEQYF.

The chain joins TRBV9 to TRBJ1-3; TCRdb's D call of TRBD1 is untestable without DNA. The germline CDR1 and CDR2 sequences are SGDLS and YYNGEE. The CDR3 spans 15 residues. CDR3 amino acids: CASSEQGTLGNTIYF.

The genes are TRBV10-1 and TRBJ2-3; the TCRdb call, TRBD1, lacks DNA for checking. In germline, CDR1 is WNHNN, CDR2 SYGVQD (reference sequence). The CDR3 covers 14 residues. Here the CDR3 reads CASWGRGGTDTQYF.

The chain couples TRBV13 to TRBJ2-1. This CDR3 spans 12 amino acids. Germline V gene lookup returns CDR1 PRHDT and CDR2 FYEKMQ (reference sequence). The CDR3 spells CASSLARYEQFF.

V and J are TRBV29-1 and TRBJ2-7; lacking DNA, the TRBD1 call made by TCRdb goes unchecked. This CDR3 spans 14 amino acids. CDR1 and CDR2 (germline): SQVTM, ANQGSEA. The CDR3 sequence is CSVGGGATSYEQYF.

This chain connects TRBV24-1 to TRBJ2-2; TCRdb's D gene call, TRBD1, goes unchecked for lack of DNA. CDR3 size: 15 residues. The germline CDR1 and CDR2 sequences are KGHDR and SFDVKD. The CDR3 spells CATSDPRGTTGELFF.

The V call is TRBV2, the J call TRBJ2-1; there is no DNA to check the TCRdb D call of TRBD2. This CDR3 region has 15 residues. Germline lookup yields CDR1 SNHLY and CDR2 FYNNEI. Here the CDR3 reads CAAKAASGVGNEQFF.

The chain links TRBV27 to TRBJ2-2; without DNA, the TCRdb call of TRBD1 cannot be checked. The CDR3 sequence is 15 residues long. Germline CDR1 MNHEY, CDR2 SMNVEV (reference sequence). The CDR3 spells CASSLRGEVTGELFF.

The V and J genes are TRBV4-3 and TRBJ2-7; TCRdb indicates TRBD1, and absent DNA this call remains unverified. Germline V gene data show CDR1 as LGHNA and CDR2 as YSLEER. This CDR3 spans 15 amino acids. The CDR3 sequence is CASSQLKGASYEQYF.

The chain joins TRBV7-9 to TRBJ2-3. This CDR3 is 17 amino acids long. Germline V gene data show CDR1 as SEHNR and CDR2 as FQNEAQ (reference sequence). CDR3 protein: CASSLLWGGVGTDTQYF. The entire variable domain, with the rest obtained from reference TRBV7-9 and TRBJ2-3, is as follows: DTGVSQNPRHKITKRGQNVTFRCDPISEHNRLYWYRQTLGQGPEFLTYFQNEAQLEKSRLLSDRFSAERPKGSFSTLEIQRTEQGDSAMYLCASSLLWGGVGTDTQYFGPGTRLTVL.

The chain combines TRBV6-4 with TRBJ1-2; TCRdb designates TRBD1, a call that cannot be tested without DNA. The length of the CDR3 is 15 residues. Per germline, CDR1 MRHNA and CDR2 SNTAGT. The chain's CDR3 is CASSYTGTPSLGYTF.

V is TRBV2 and J is TRBJ2-2; the TCRdb call, TRBD2, lacks DNA for checking. CDR1 and CDR2 from the germline V gene are SNHLY and FYNNEI. The CDR3 totals 17 residues. The CDR3 protein is CASSELGLAGVTGELFF.

The rearrangement joins TRBV27 to TRBJ2-7; absent DNA, TCRdb's TRBD1 call cannot be checked. Germline lookup yields CDR1 MNHEY and CDR2 SMNVEV (reference sequence). This CDR3 is built from 13 residues. CDR3 in amino acids: CASTLGPQYEQYF.

This chain links TRBV5-1 with TRBJ2-7; TCRdb's D call, TRBD2, is unchecked because there is no DNA. CDR1 and CDR2 from the germline V gene are SGHRS and YFSETQ. The CDR3 runs to 15 residues. CDR3 protein: CASSLGGRESYEQYF.

V and J are TRBV21-1 and TRBJ1-5; TCRdb's D call of TRBD1 is untestable without DNA. TRBV21-1 is a pseudogene. The CDR3 has 15 residues. CDR3 amino acids: CASSKETGRNQPHHF.

The V and J genes are TRBV10-3 and TRBJ2-7; TCRdb indicates TRBD2, and absent DNA this call remains unverified. Germline-derived CDR1 and CDR2 are ENHRY and SYGVKD. The CDR3 consists of 13 residues. This CDR3 reads CAILDSSSYEQYF.

V and J are TRBV7-9 and TRBJ2-5; there is no DNA to check the TCRdb D call of TRBD2. Germline CDR1 reads SEHNR; CDR2 reads FQNEAQ (reference sequence). The CDR3 is 16 residues long. The CDR3 loop is CASSSNGDFHRENQYF.

This sequence joins TRBV12-5 and TRBJ2-7; as DNA is missing, the TRBD1 call by TCRdb cannot be tested. Germline CDR1 and CDR2: LGHNT and FRNRAP. The CDR3 sequence is 13 residues long. This chain's CDR3 is CATRGQGSYEQYF.

V usage is TRBV5-5 and J usage is TRBJ2-7; the D call of TRBD1 rests on TCRdb alone, since no DNA is present to check it. CDR1 is SGHKS, CDR2 YYEKEE, per germline (reference sequence). This CDR3 spans 14 amino acids. CDR3 in amino acids: CASSLPGHSYEQYF.

The chain couples TRBV6-5 to TRBJ2-7; the D call of TRBD2 rests on TCRdb alone, since no DNA is present to check it. CDR3 length: 15 residues. Per the germline V gene, CDR1 is MNHEY and CDR2 is SVGAGI. CDR3 loop: CASSVTSGGIYEQYF.

V is TRBV13 and J is TRBJ2-7. The CDR3 extends over 15 amino acids. Germline CDR1 and CDR2: PRHDT and FYEKMQ (reference sequence). CDR3 loop: CASSSSDRGSYEQYF.

This chain connects TRBV7-8 to TRBJ1-2; the TRBD1 assignment by TCRdb is unverifiable without DNA. Germline CDR1 SGHVS, CDR2 FQNEAQ. The CDR3 is made up of 14 amino acids. The CDR3 loop reads CASSPRTGGHGYTF.

This chain links TRBV20-1 with TRBJ2-1; lacking DNA, the TRBD1 call made by TCRdb goes unchecked. The CDR3 sequence is 15 residues long. Germline V gene lookup returns CDR1 DFQATT and CDR2 SNEGSKA (reference sequence). The CDR3 loop is CSALAQGAGYNEQFF.

The CDR3 here is CSVEVPADGSGANVLTF. The V call is TRBV29-1, the J call TRBJ2-6. Germline V gene lookup returns CDR1 SQVTM and CDR2 ANQGSEA. This CDR3 has 17 amino acids.

The chain is built from TRBV7-8 and TRBJ1-2; TCRdb's D gene call, TRBD1, goes unchecked for lack of DNA. The CDR3 loop spans 15 amino acids. Per the germline V gene, CDR1 is SGHVS and CDR2 is FQNEAQ. The CDR3 is CASNQGTGKNYGYTF.